Following are 18 T cell receptor beta chains from one sample sequenced in a study of blood T cell repertoires in COVID-19. The table came from immunoSEQ multiplex PCR; TCRdb's copy has only in-frame clones and leaves some out. The sample includes about 300,000 clones, approximately 84% of them seen just once. The sample was PBMCs or T cells enriched from blood (not recorded which). These receptor sequences come from a man aged 25 to 45 who had recovered from COVID-19.

The chain uses TRBV9 and TRBJ1-2, with a weak D call TRBD1 (5 bases). The CDR3 sequence is 15 residues long. Between the trimmed V and J ends, which lost 0 bases and 6 bases, there was a span of 15 bases. Germline-derived CDR1 and CDR2 are SGDLS and YYNGEE. In DNA, the CDR3 is TGTGCCAGCAGCGTAGATAGGTTGCGGGGGGATGGCTACACCTTC. It specifies CASSVDRLRGDGYTF.

The chain joins TRBV27 to TRBJ2-1, with 12 positions matching TRBD2. The germline V gene encodes CDR1 MNHEY and CDR2 SMNVEV (reference sequence). The junction had 6 bases not matched to a gene; V was cut back by 4 bases and J by 5 bases. This CDR3 is built from 16 residues. CDR3: CASSSRGLAGNNEQFF. CDR3 DNA sequence: TGTGCCAGCAGTTCCCGCGGACTAGCGGGGAACAATGAGCAGTTCTTC.

The chain employs TRBV2 and TRBJ1-4; TRBD1 aligns across 7 bases. Germline V CDR1 and CDR2: SNHLY, FYNNEI. V was clipped by 7 bases and J by 8 bases; unmatched bases: 10. The CDR3 is 14 amino acids. This CDR3 is CASMTGSSREKLFF. CDR3 sequence (DNA): TGTGCCAGCATGACAGGGTCCTCTAGGGAAAAACTGTTTTTT.

The V and J genes are TRBV4-2 and TRBJ2-5, with 7 bases matching TRBD2. Trimming removed 6 bases from V and 4 bases from J; junction bases left unmatched: 14. This CDR3 is built from 16 residues. The V gene's germline CDR1 is LGHNA and CDR2 YNFKEQ. Written as DNA, the CDR3 is TGTGCCAGCAGTCAAACGCTAGCGGAGGGGCGAGAGACCCAGTACTTC. Translated, it gives CASSQTLAEGRETQYF.

This clone was observed once. The V call is TRBV5-5, the J call TRBJ1-3, with D uncertain. The CDR3 is 15 residues long. Germline CDR1 is SGHKS and CDR2 is YYEKEE (reference sequence). Trimming stripped 4 bases from V and 4 bases from J, with 15 bases between. CDR3 nucleotides: TGTGCCAGCAGCGTAGCCCCGGTGAACGGAAACACCATATATTTT. Its translation: CASSVAPVNGNTIYF.

The rearrangement uses TRBV30 and TRBJ1-2; 8 bases are shared with TRBD1. CDR1 is GTSNPN, CDR2 SVGIG, per germline (reference sequence). This CDR3 has 13 amino acids. J lost 7 bases, V lost 4 bases, and 8 bases had no gene match. The CDR3 sequence is CAWTDRGRGGYTF. The CDR3 DNA reads TGTGCCTGGACAGACAGGGGACGGGGTGGCTACACCTTC.

V is TRBV5-3 and J is TRBJ2-7; perhaps TRBD1 as D (6 bases). TRBV5-3 is assigned to the ORF class and has an uncertain function. V lost 4 bases, J lost 1 base, and 12 bases lay in between. This CDR3 contains 14 residues. The DNA for the CDR3 is TGTGCCAGAAGCCCCGGGACAAGATCCTACGAGCAGTACTTC. Its protein product is CARSPGTRSYEQYF.

J is TRBJ1-2 and V is TRBV18, with 7 bases aligning to TRBD1. The V and J ends lost 7 bases and 5 bases, in that order; junction bases with no gene match: 7. The CDR3 length is 13 residues. Looked up from germline, CDR1 is KGHSH and CDR2 is LQKENI. The CDR3 here is CASLSSTGYGYTF. Here the CDR3 DNA reads TGTGCCAGCTTATCCTCGACAGGGTATGGCTACACCTTC.

The chain uses TRBV5-4 and TRBJ2-2; 7 bases match TRBD2. Germline values: CDR1 SGHNT, CDR2 YYREEE (reference sequence). This CDR3 contains 15 residues. V lost 4 bases and J lost 2; bases outside the gene matches: 5. The CDR3 loop reads CASSRLAANTGELFF. For the CDR3, the DNA is TGTGCCAGCAGCCGTCTAGCGGCCAACACCGGGGAGCTGTTTTTT.

Of note for this clone: This CDR3 is also generated by other DNA sequences in the sample. V usage is TRBV5-1 and J usage is TRBJ1-4, with a weak D call TRBD1 (5 bases). V gave up 0 bases and J gave up 8 bases, with 11 bases separating them. The germline gives CDR1 SGHRS, CDR2 YFSETQ. The CDR3 has 14 amino acids. CDR3 coding DNA: TGCGCCAGCAGCTTGGGGACCCGGGGGGAAAAACTGTTTTTT. It specifies CASSLGTRGEKLFF.

J is TRBJ1-3 and V is TRBV7-9; D gene uncertain. The CDR3 runs 13 residues. Germline CDR1 SEHNR, CDR2 FQNEAQ (reference sequence). Trimming stripped 3 bases from V and 8 bases from J, with 11 bases between. CDR3 sequence (DNA): TGTGCCAGCAGCTTGATGCCCGGAGACACCATATATTTT. This encodes CASSLMPGDTIYF.

J is TRBJ1-3 and V is TRBV19; D is unclear. The V gene lost 6 bases and the J gene lost 0 bases, with 15 bases spanning the gap. Germline CDR1 is LNHDA and CDR2 is SQIVND (reference sequence). The CDR3 length is 16 residues. In nucleotides, the CDR3 is TGTGCCAGTAGGAGCTTGCGGTCCTCCTCTGGAAACACCATATATTTT. Translating it yields CASRSLRSSSGNTIYF.

This clone was detected only once. The gene calls are TRBV5-4 and TRBJ2-5; TRBD2 is a possible D gene (6 bases). The CDR3 runs 15 residues. Germline V gene sequence: CDR1 SGHNT, CDR2 YYREEE (reference sequence). Trimming left V 4 bases short and J 0 bases short, with 13 bases between. CDR3 sequence reads: CASSVVGGYQETQYF. Here the CDR3 DNA reads TGTGCCAGCAGCGTGGTTGGGGGGTACCAAGAGACCCAGTACTTC.

V is TRBV19 and J is TRBJ2-3; 8 bases align to TRBD2. CDR3 length: 17 amino acids. Germline values: CDR1 LNHDA, CDR2 SQIVND (reference sequence). The junction had 12 bases not matched to a gene; V was cut back by 5 bases and J by 2 bases. CDR3 nucleotide sequence: TGTGCCAGTAGTCCAGCCGGAGCGGGGGTCTACACAGATACGCAGTATTTT. It yields the protein CASSPAGAGVYTDTQYF.

The chain has TRBV14 and TRBJ2-6, with a weak D call TRBD2 (6 bases). Per the germline V gene, CDR1 is SGHDN and CDR2 is FVKESK. Deletions cut 3 bases from V and 1 base from J, with 10 bases between. The CDR3 runs 16 residues. The CDR3 reads CASSQRGGSGANVLTF. The DNA for the CDR3 is TGTGCCAGCAGCCAGAGGGGAGGTTCTGGGGCCAACGTCCTGACTTTC.

The table lists this clone with a count of one. The genes are TRBV7-2 and TRBJ2-7; D is possibly TRBD2 (5 bases). Germline CDR1 SGHTA, CDR2 FQGNSA. V was cut by 5 bases and J by 3 bases, with 14 bases left in between. The CDR3 extends over 14 amino acids. The CDR3 DNA is TGTGCCAGCAGCCAAGAGGAGGAGGTCTACGAGCAGTACTTC. It specifies CASSQEEEVYEQYF. Variable domain in full (rest from reference TRBV7-2 and TRBJ2-7): GAGVSQSPSNKVTEKGKDVELRCDPISGHTALYWYRQSLGQGLEFLIYFQGNSAPDKSGLPSDRFSAERTGGSVSTLTIQRTQQEDSAVYLCASSQEEEVYEQYFGPGTRLTVT.

The chain uses TRBV5-1 and TRBJ2-1; 8 positions agree with TRBD1. With 0 bases clipped from V and 7 bases from J, the junction kept 9 bases outside the gene matches. The CDR3 is made up of 16 amino acids. CDR1 and CDR2 (germline): SGHRS, YFSETQ. The CDR3 bases are TGCGCCAGCAGCTTGGTGACCGGGACAGGTCAAAATGAGCAGTTCTTC. It is translated as CASSLVTGTGQNEQFF. Complete variable domain (other parts from reference TRBV5-1 and TRBJ2-1): KAGVTQTPRYLIKTRGQQVTLSCSPISGHRSVSWYQQTPGQGLQFLFEYFSETQRNKGNFPGRFSGRQFSNSRSEMNVSTLELGDSALYLCASSLVTGTGQNEQFFGPGTRLTVL.

This clone showed up just once. The rearrangement uses TRBV7-2 and TRBJ1-1, with unresolved D. The germline V gene encodes CDR1 SGHTA and CDR2 FQGNSA. Between the trimmed V and J ends, which lost 1 base and 0 bases, there was a span of 6 bases. This CDR3 is built from 14 residues. As DNA, the CDR3 is TGTGCCAGCAGCTTAGACAACATGAACACTGAAGCTTTCTTT. Translating gives CASSLDNMNTEAFF.